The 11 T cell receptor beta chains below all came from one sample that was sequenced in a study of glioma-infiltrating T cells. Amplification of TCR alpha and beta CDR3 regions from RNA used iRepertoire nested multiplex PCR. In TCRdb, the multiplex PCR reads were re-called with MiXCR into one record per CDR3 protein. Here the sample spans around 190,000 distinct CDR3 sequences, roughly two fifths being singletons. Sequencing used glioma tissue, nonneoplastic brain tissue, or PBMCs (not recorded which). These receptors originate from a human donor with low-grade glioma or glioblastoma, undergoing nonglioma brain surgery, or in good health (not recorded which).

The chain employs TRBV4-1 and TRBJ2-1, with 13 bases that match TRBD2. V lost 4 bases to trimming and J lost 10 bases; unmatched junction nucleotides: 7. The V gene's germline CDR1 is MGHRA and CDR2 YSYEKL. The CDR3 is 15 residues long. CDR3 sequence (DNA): TGCGCCAGCAGCCCGGGACTAGCGGGGAACTACGAGCAGTTCTTC. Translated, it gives CASSPGLAGNYEQFF.

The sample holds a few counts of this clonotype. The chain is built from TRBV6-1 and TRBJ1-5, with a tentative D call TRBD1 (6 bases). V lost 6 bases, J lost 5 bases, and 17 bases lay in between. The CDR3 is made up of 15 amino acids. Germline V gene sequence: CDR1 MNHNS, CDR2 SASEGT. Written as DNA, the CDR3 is TGTGCCAGCAGAACGGGCCAGGGGCTTGATCAGCCCCAGCATTTT. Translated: CASRTGQGLDQPQHF.

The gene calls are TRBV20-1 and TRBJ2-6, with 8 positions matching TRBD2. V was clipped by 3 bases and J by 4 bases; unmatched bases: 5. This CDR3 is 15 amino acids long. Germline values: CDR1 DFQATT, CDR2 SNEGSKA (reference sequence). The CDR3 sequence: CSASSGGAGANVLTF. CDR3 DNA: TGCAGTGCTAGTTCGGGGGGGGCCGGGGCCAACGTCCTGACTTTC.

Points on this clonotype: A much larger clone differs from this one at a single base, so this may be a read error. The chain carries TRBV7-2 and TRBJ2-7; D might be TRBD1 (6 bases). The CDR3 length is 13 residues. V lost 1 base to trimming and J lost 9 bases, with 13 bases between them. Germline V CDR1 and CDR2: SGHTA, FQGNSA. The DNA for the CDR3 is TGTGCCAGCAGCTTAGTGGGACAAGGAGGGCAGTACTTC. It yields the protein CASSLVGQGGQYF.

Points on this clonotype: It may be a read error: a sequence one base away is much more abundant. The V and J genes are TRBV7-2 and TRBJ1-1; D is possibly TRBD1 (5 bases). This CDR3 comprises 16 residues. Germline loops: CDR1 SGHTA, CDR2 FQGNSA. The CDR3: CASSSRPGGKNTEDFF. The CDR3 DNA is TGTGCCAGCAGCTCCCGACCCGGGGGGAAGAACACTGAAGATTTCTTT.

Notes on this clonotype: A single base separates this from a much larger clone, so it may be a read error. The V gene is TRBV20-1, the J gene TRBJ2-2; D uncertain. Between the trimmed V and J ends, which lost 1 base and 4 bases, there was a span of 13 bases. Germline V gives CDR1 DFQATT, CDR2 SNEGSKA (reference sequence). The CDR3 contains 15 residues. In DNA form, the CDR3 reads TGCAGTGCTAGAGGGAACAGAAAAGGCACCGGGGAGCTGTTTTTT. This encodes CSARGNRKGTGELFF.

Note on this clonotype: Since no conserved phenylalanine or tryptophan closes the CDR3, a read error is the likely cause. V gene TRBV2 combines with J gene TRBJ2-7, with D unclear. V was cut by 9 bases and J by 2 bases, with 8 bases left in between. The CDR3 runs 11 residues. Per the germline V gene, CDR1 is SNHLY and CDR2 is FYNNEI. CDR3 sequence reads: CARGWTYEQYL. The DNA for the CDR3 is TGTGCCAGAGGTTGGACCTACGAGCAGTACTTA.

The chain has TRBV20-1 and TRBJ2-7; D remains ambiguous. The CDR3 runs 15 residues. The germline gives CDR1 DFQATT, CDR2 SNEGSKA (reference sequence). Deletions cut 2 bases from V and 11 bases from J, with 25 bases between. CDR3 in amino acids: CSARCLRDIGQEKYF. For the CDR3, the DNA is TGCAGTGCTAGATGCCTCCGAGACATAGGTCAGGAGAAGTACTTC.

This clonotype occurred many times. For the CDR3, the DNA is TGCAGTGCTGCGTTGGGTGTTAACAGGGCCCAGTACTTC. It codes for CSAALGVNRAQYF. The V and J genes are TRBV20-1 and TRBJ2-5, with D possibly TRBD1 on 6 matching bases. Trimming removed 5 bases at V and 9 bases at J, with 19 bases between. Germline-derived CDR1 and CDR2 are DFQATT and SNEGSKA (reference sequence). The CDR3 is 13 residues long.

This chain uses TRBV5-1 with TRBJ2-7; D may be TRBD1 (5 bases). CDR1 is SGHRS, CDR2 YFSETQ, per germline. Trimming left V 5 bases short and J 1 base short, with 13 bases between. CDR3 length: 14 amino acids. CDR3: CASSLTRDSYEQYF. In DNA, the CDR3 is TGCGCCAGCAGTTTAACCAGGGATTCCTACGAGCAGTACTTC.

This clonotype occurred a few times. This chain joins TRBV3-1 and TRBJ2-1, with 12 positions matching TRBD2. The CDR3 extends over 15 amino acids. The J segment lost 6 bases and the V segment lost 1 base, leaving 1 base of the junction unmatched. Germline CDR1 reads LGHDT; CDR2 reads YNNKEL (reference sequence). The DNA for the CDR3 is TGTGCCAGCAGCCAAGCTAGCGGGAGGGCCAATGAGCAGTTCTTC. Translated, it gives CASSQASGRANEQFF.